The subject of this entry is one T cell receptor beta chain. Sequencing used immunoSEQ multiplex PCR; TCRdb keeps in-frame clones, though not all of them. The profile shows roughly 100,000 clones, 81% of them singletons. The data belong to a study of blood T cell repertoires in COVID-19. As for the study in general: Sample material is recorded as cDNA or gDNA derived from T cells, B-cell-depleted T cells, or PBMCs.

Germline V gives CDR1 SQVTM, CDR2 ANQGSEA. The CDR3 totals 15 residues. The V segment lost 6 bases and the J segment 3 bases; nucleotides outside the gene matches: 7. The clonotype comes from a woman in her seventies with acute or convalescent COVID-19. The chain carries TRBV29-1 and TRBJ2-2; 10 positions match TRBD1. The sequencing input was peripheral blood. Written as DNA, the CDR3 is TGCAGCGTGAGACCTGGGACAGGGGACACCGGGGAGCTGTTTTTT. Protein sequence: CSVRPGTGDTGELFF.